The 18 T cell receptor beta chains below were found in one sample sequenced in a study of metastatic and nonmetastatic thyroid tumors. Until they underwent thyroid surgery, no patient had received any treatment. TCRdb re-analyzed the PCR reads using MiXCR. Of about 27,000 clones listed, roughly 15% are singletons. Sequencing input: blood. All receptors derive from a male donor with papillary thyroid cancer or a benign thyroid nodule (not recorded which). Some clones in this sample may be carry-over from other donors' samples.

This clone has at least ten counts. V usage is TRBV5-1 and J usage is TRBJ2-2; D is uncertain. CDR1 and CDR2 (germline): SGHRS, YFSETQ. The CDR3 runs to 16 residues. V was cut by 2 bases and J by 1 base, with 12 bases left in between. The CDR3 coding sequence is TGCGCCAGCAGCTTAATGCAGCGAATGAACACCGGGGAGCTGTTTTTT. Translating it yields CASSLMQRMNTGELFF.

The V call is TRBV2, the J call TRBJ1-1; D is unresolved. V gave up 5 bases and J gave up 4 bases, with 20 bases separating them. Looked up from germline, CDR1 is SNHLY and CDR2 is FYNNEI. The CDR3 totals 16 residues. The CDR3 is CASSRLGSSLCTEAFF. Here the CDR3 DNA reads TGTGCCAGCAGTCGGTTAGGGAGCTCCCTCTGCACTGAAGCTTTCTTT.

By share, this clone counts as medium-sized. The J gene is TRBJ2-7, the V gene TRBV5-1, with TRBD2 matching 7 bases. The germline CDR1 and CDR2 sequences are SGHRS and YFSETQ. V lost 0 bases to trimming and J lost 1 base; unmatched junction nucleotides: 13. CDR3 length: 18 residues. CDR3 sequence reads: CASSLGPPSGRGSYEQYF. CDR3 bases: TGCGCCAGCAGCTTGGGCCCTCCTAGCGGCCGAGGATCCTACGAGCAGTACTTC.

In its sample, this clone was seen many times. The CDR3 DNA follows: TGTGCCAGCAGCGCGACTACGGGGGAGCAGTACTTC. Its translation: CASSATTGEQYF. J is TRBJ2-7 and V is TRBV7-9, with D perhaps matching TRBD2 (5 bases). The germline gives CDR1 SEHNR, CDR2 FQNEAQ (reference sequence). V was trimmed by 5 bases and J by 7 bases, leaving 12 bases between them. This CDR3 spans 12 amino acids.

Many counts were recorded for this clone. This rearrangement joins TRBV11-3 to TRBJ2-1, with D possibly TRBD2 on 5 matching bases. Germline CDR1 reads SGHNT; CDR2 reads YENEEA. CDR3 length: 12 amino acids. V was clipped by 3 bases and J by 6 bases, with 6 bases between them. As DNA, the CDR3 is TGTGCCAGCAGCTTGGAGGCCAATGAGCAGTTCTTC. It encodes CASSLEANEQFF.

The CDR3 reads CSVGVSSENIQYF. CDR3 nucleotide sequence: TGCAGCGTTGGAGTAAGTAGCGAAAACATTCAGTACTTC. The V and J genes are TRBV29-1 and TRBJ2-4; tentatively, D is TRBD2 (5 bases). Germline assignment: CDR1 SQVTM and CDR2 ANQGSEA. The V gene lost 4 bases and the J gene lost 5 bases, with 12 bases spanning the gap. This CDR3 contains 13 residues.

This clone was observed at least ten times. The chain carries TRBV20-1 and TRBJ1-4, with D unclear. Trimming shortened V by 4 bases and J by 2 bases, and 23 bases separated the two germline ends. Germline V gene lookup returns CDR1 DFQATT and CDR2 SNEGSKA (reference sequence). The CDR3 is 18 amino acids. CDR3: CSATLLDIYPYTNEKLFF. In DNA form, the CDR3 reads TGCAGTGCTACCCTCCTCGACATCTACCCCTATACTAATGAAAAACTGTTTTTT.

Ten or more counts support this clone. The gene calls are TRBV29-1 and TRBJ2-2; D not resolved. Germline V CDR1 and CDR2: SQVTM, ANQGSEA. The CDR3 contains 12 residues. The V end was cut by 2 bases, the J end by 3 bases, with 4 bases between. The CDR3 nucleotides read TGCAGCGTTGAACGGGACACCGGGGAGCTGTTTTTT. As protein: CSVERDTGELFF.

This clone appeared a few times. J is TRBJ2-2 and V is TRBV2; 8 nucleotides match TRBD1. V was pared by 6 bases and J by 1 base, with 4 bases of the junction left unmatched. This CDR3 region has 15 residues. Per the germline V gene, CDR1 is SNHLY and CDR2 is FYNNEI. CDR3 coding DNA: TGTGCCAGCAGGAAAGGGACAGGGAACACCGGGGAGCTGTTTTTT. Translating gives CASRKGTGNTGELFF.

The sample holds many counts of this clone. The chain links TRBV5-6 to TRBJ1-2; D is unclear. Trimming shortened V by 2 bases and J by 9 bases, and 11 bases separated the two germline ends. Germline CDR1 and CDR2: SGHDT and YYEEEE. The CDR3 is made up of 12 amino acids. The CDR3 sequence is CASSFGSGSYTF. DNA of the CDR3: TGTGCCAGCAGCTTCGGTTCTGGGAGCTACACCTTC. The complete variable domain, with remaining parts taken from reference TRBV5-6 and TRBJ1-2, reads DAGVTQSPTHLIKTRGQQVTLRCSPKSGHDTVSWYQQALGQGPQFIFQYYEEEERQRGNFPDRFSGHQFPNYSSELNVNALLLGDSALYLCASSFGSGSYTFGSGTRLTVV.

This rearrangement joins TRBV11-2 to TRBJ2-7; 9 nucleotides line up with TRBD2. Trimming at V came to 2 bases and at J to 2 bases, leaving 10 bases not matched to a gene. CDR3 length: 17 residues. Germline V lookup: CDR1 SGHAT, CDR2 FQNNGV. CDR3 residues: CASSLSLAGVEPYEQYF. The CDR3 nucleotides are TGTGCCAGCAGCTTATCTTTAGCGGGGGTTGAACCCTACGAGCAGTACTTC.

This clone was found many times. V usage is TRBV5-1 and J usage is TRBJ2-1, with 11 bases fitting TRBD2. J lost 4 bases, V lost 0 bases, and 6 bases had no gene match. The germline gives CDR1 SGHRS, CDR2 YFSETQ. The CDR3 runs 17 residues. Written as DNA, the CDR3 is TGCGCCAGCAGCTTGGCGGTAGCGGGAGGGCCGTACAATGAGCAGTTCTTC. The encoded protein is CASSLAVAGGPYNEQFF.

The chain recombines TRBV30 with TRBJ2-1; TRBD1 is a possible D gene (6 bases). The CDR3 spans 14 residues. Deletions cut 0 bases from V and 6 bases from J, with 12 bases between. Germline CDR1 reads GTSNPN; CDR2 reads SVGIG (reference sequence). As DNA, the CDR3 is TGTGCCTGGAGTGTCACGGGGACACCCAATGAGCAGTTCTTC. Protein sequence: CAWSVTGTPNEQFF.

This clone is classed as medium-sized. The chain carries TRBV6-5 and TRBJ2-6, with D tentatively TRBD1 (6 bases). This CDR3 contains 17 residues. Between the trimmed V and J ends, which lost 2 bases and 4 bases, there was a span of 15 bases. Germline CDR1 and CDR2: MNHEY and SVGAGI. CDR3 coding DNA: TGTGCCAGCAGTTACGGGAATTCAGGGGCCGGGGCCAACGTCCTGACTTTC. It translates to CASSYGNSGAGANVLTF.

This clone was counted at least ten times. This CDR3 is missing its conserved last phenylalanine or tryptophan, likely due to a read error. The chain has TRBV5-1 and TRBJ2-7; perhaps TRBD1 as D (5 bases). Germline V gene data show CDR1 as SGHRS and CDR2 as YFSETQ. V dropped 0 bases and J dropped 2 bases, with 12 bases sitting between them. This CDR3 spans 15 amino acids. The CDR3 coding sequence is TGCGCCAGCAGCTTGGATCTTGGGGCGCCCTACGAGCAGTACCTC. It is translated as CASSLDLGAPYEQYL.

The sample holds many counts of this clone. The same CDR3 is also encoded by other DNA sequences in this sample. This rearrangement joins TRBV11-2 to TRBJ2-5, with 7 bases matching TRBD2. In germline, CDR1 is SGHAT, CDR2 FQNNGV. This CDR3 contains 17 residues. The junction had 16 bases not matched to a gene; V was cut back by 5 bases and J by 4 bases. In DNA, the CDR3 is TGTGCCAGCAGCCGCCTGTGGAGCGGGAAGGTTGGAGAGACCCAGTACTTC. Translated, it gives CASSRLWSGKVGETQYF.

This clone was detected ten times or more. This sequence joins TRBV19 and TRBJ2-7; 13 nucleotides match TRBD2. This CDR3 is 16 amino acids long. J was trimmed by 3 bases and V by 3 bases; bases with no gene match: 5. Per the germline V gene, CDR1 is LNHDA and CDR2 is SQIVND (reference sequence). This CDR3 is CASSMDGLAGVYEQYF. The CDR3 nucleotides are TGTGCCAGTAGTATGGATGGACTAGCGGGAGTCTACGAGCAGTACTTC.

In this sample, this clone turned up many times. The V and J genes are TRBV4-2 and TRBJ2-6; D is unresolved. V lost 4 bases, J lost 0 bases, and 13 bases lay in between. The CDR3 extends over 17 amino acids. The germline V gene has CDR1 LGHNA and CDR2 YNFKEQ. CDR3 nucleotide sequence: TGTGCCAGCAGCCCCCTGGATGGGAACTCTGGGGCCAACGTCCTGACTTTC. This codes for CASSPLDGNSGANVLTF.